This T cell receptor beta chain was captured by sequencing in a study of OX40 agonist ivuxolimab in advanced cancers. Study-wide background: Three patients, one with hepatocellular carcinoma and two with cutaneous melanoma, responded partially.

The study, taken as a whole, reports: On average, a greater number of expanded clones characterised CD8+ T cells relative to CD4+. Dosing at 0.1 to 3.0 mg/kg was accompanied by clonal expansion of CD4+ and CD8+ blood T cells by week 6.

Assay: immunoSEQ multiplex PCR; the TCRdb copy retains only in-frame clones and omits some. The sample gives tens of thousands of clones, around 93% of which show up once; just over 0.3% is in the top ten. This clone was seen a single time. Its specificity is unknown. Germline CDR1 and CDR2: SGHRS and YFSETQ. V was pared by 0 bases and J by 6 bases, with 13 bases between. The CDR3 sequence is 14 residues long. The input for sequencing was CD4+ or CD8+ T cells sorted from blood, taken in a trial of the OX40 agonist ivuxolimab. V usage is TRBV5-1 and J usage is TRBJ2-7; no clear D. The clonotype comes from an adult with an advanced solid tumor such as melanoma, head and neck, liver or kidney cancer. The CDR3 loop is CASSLAVGSGEQYF. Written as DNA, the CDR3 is TGCGCCAGCAGCTTGGCCGTAGGATCAGGCGAGCAGTACTTC.